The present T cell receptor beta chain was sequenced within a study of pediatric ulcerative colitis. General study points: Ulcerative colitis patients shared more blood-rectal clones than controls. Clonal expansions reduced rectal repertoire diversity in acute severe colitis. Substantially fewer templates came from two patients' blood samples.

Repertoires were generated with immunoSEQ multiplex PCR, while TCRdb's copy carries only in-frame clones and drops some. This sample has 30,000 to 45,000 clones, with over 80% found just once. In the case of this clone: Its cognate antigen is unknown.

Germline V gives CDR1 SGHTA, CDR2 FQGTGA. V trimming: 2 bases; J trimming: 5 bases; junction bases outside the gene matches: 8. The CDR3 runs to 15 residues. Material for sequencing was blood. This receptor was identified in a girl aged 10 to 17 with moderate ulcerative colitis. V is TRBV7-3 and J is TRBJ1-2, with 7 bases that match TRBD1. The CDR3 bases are TGTGCCAGCAGCTTAGGCGAGGGGGCAGGGTATGGCTACACCTTC. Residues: CASSLGEGAGYGYTF.